These 32 T cell receptor beta chains originate from one sample sequenced in a study of control samples from healthy donors and cancer patients. TCRdb keeps only in-frame clones here, not all; method: immunoSEQ multiplex PCR. The sample lists roughly 160,000 clones, about 94% occurring once. Sequencing was carried out using PBMCs. Every receptor here comes from a man aged 60 to 69 with colorectal cancer.

The count of this clone is one. This rearrangement joins TRBV28 to TRBJ1-5, with unresolved D. The CDR3 totals 13 residues. Per the germline V gene, CDR1 is MDHEN and CDR2 is SYDVKM. V was shortened by 6 bases and J by 4 bases, with 10 bases between the two germline ends. The chain's CDR3 is CASRTQINQPQHF. The DNA for the CDR3 is TGTGCCAGCAGAACTCAGATAAATCAGCCCCAGCATTTT.

The CDR3 sequence is CASSLVENTEAFF. CDR3 nucleotides: TGTGCCAGCAGCTTAGTCGAAAACACTGAAGCTTTCTTT. The chain employs TRBV7-2 and TRBJ1-1; the D is unclear. This CDR3 comprises 13 residues. Germline loops: CDR1 SGHTA, CDR2 FQGNSA. The ends were cut back, 1 base at V and 2 bases at J, with 5 bases in the middle.

This chain uses TRBV6-5 with TRBJ1-1; D is ambiguous. The V gene lost 6 bases and the J gene lost 2 bases, with 13 bases spanning the gap. The CDR3 sequence is 14 residues long. Germline V lookup: CDR1 MNHEY, CDR2 SVGAGI. The CDR3 region is CASREAIQNTEAFF. CDR3 nucleotides: TGTGCCAGCAGGGAGGCAATACAAAACACTGAAGCTTTCTTT.

This rearrangement joins TRBV11-1 to TRBJ1-2; no reliable D call. Germline CDR1 is SGHAT and CDR2 is FQDESV (reference sequence). V lost 1 base, J lost 2 bases, and 11 bases lay in between. The CDR3 is made up of 15 amino acids. CDR3: CASSLESASNYGYTF. In DNA, the CDR3 is TGTGCCAGCAGCTTAGAATCGGCTTCGAACTATGGCTACACCTTC.

In its sample, this clone was seen once. The chain uses TRBV12-3 or TRBV12-4 and TRBJ1-1; 7 bases line up with TRBD1. The V segment lost 2 bases and the J segment 6 bases; nucleotides outside the gene matches: 3. This CDR3 contains 13 residues. CDR3 sequence reads: CASSLNRGPEAFF. The CDR3 coding sequence is TGTGCCAGCAGTTTAAACAGGGGACCTGAAGCTTTCTTT.

This clone has a single count. The V and J genes are TRBV15 and TRBJ2-7, with D possibly being TRBD1 (5 bases). The CDR3 sequence is 13 residues long. The germline CDR1 and CDR2 sequences are LNHNV and YYDKDF (reference sequence). V lost 0 bases and J lost 4, with 7 bases in between. CDR3 loop: CATSRDKGYEQYF. Written as DNA, the CDR3 is TGTGCCACCAGCAGAGATAAGGGGTACGAGCAGTACTTC.

This clone was seen once. CDR3 nucleotides: TGTGCCAGCAGTTACCCGTCGGCGGGCACTAACTATGGCTACACCTTC. It codes for CASSYPSAGTNYGYTF. This chain uses TRBV6-2 or TRBV6-3 with TRBJ1-2, with D uncertain. V was shortened by 2 bases and J by 0 bases, with 13 bases between the two germline ends. There are 16 residues in the CDR3. From germline, CDR1 is MNHEY and CDR2 SVGEGT.

The chain uses TRBV28 and TRBJ1-4, with 9 bases identical to TRBD1. The ends lost 5 bases at V and 1 base at J; junction bases unmatched: 8. Germline V gene sequence: CDR1 MDHEN, CDR2 SYDVKM. The CDR3 contains 17 residues. CDR3 in amino acids: CASSPTGGRGTNEKLFF. The DNA of the CDR3 is TGTGCCAGCAGTCCAACAGGGGGCCGTGGAACTAATGAAAAACTGTTTTTT.

CDR3 amino acids: CASSPATGSGELFF. CDR3 DNA sequence: TGTGCCAGCAGCCCTGCGACTGGATCCGGGGAGCTGTTTTTT. The chain combines TRBV6-2 or TRBV6-3 with TRBJ2-2, with D unresolved. The CDR3 sequence is 14 residues long. Germline lookup yields CDR1 MNHEY and CDR2 SVGEGT. Trimming took 6 bases from V and 6 from J, leaving 14 bases between them.

This sequence joins TRBV3-1 (or the pseudogene TRBV3-2) and TRBJ2-7; D tentatively reads TRBD1 or TRBD2 (5 bases each). Germline CDR1 and CDR2: LGHDT and YNNKEL (reference sequence). CDR3 length equals 16 residues. V lost 1 base to trimming and J lost 6 bases, with 19 bases between them. CDR3 coding DNA: TGTGCCAGCAGCCAAGTCATGCCGCTGGCGAGGGGCGAGCAGTACTTC. Translating gives CASSQVMPLARGEQYF.

The V and J genes are TRBV6-2 or TRBV6-3 and TRBJ1-3, with D unclear. The V end lost 6 bases, the J end lost 0 bases, and 6 bases lay between the germline ends. There are 13 residues in the CDR3. Germline assignment: CDR1 MNHEY and CDR2 SVGEGT. Here the CDR3 DNA reads TGTGCCAGCAGGCCTTCCTCTGGAAACACCATATATTTT. The encoded protein is CASRPSSGNTIYF.

The chain employs TRBV27 and TRBJ2-4, with TRBD1 identical over 8 bases. This CDR3 region has 15 residues. Per the germline V gene, CDR1 is MNHEY and CDR2 is SMNVEV (reference sequence). The ends lost 2 bases at V and 3 bases at J; junction bases unmatched: 3. The CDR3 DNA sequence: TGTGCCAGCAGTTTACAGGGGGCCGGCAAAAACATTCAGTACTTC. It codes for CASSLQGAGKNIQYF.

The chain recombines TRBV7-9 with TRBJ1-5; D unresolved. The CDR3 length is 15 residues. The V end lost 1 base, the J end lost 2 bases, and 9 bases lay between the germline ends. Germline V gives CDR1 SEHNR, CDR2 FQNEAQ (reference sequence). Here the CDR3 DNA reads TGTGCCAGCAGCTTAGGAGGGTTCGGCAATCAGCCCCAGCATTTT. It specifies CASSLGGFGNQPQHF.

The genes are TRBV6-1 and TRBJ2-1; tentatively, D is TRBD1 or TRBD2 (6 bases each). The V and J ends lost 3 bases and 5 bases respectively, with 14 bases between them. Per the germline V gene, CDR1 is MNHNS and CDR2 is SASEGT. CDR3 length: 15 residues. The chain's CDR3 is CASSEGGARNNEQFF. In DNA form, the CDR3 reads TGTGCCAGCAGTGAGGGGGGCGCGAGGAACAATGAGCAGTTCTTC.

This clone came up once. The chain uses TRBV5-6 and TRBJ1-1, with 8 bases lining up with TRBD1. Unmatched junction bases numbered 2, after V lost 0 bases and J lost 4 bases. Looked up from germline, CDR1 is SGHDT and CDR2 is YYEEEE. The CDR3 has 14 residues. CDR3 sequence: CASSLGTGLTEAFF. In DNA form, the CDR3 reads TGTGCCAGCAGCTTGGGGACAGGGCTCACTGAAGCTTTCTTT.

The CDR3 DNA reads as TGTGCCAGCAGCGCGATGGGACTAGCGACTGAGACCCAGTACTTC. Translation gives CASSAMGLATETQYF. The V and J genes are TRBV11-2 and TRBJ2-5; 10 positions agree with TRBD2. The CDR3 consists of 15 residues. J was trimmed by 5 bases and V by 5 bases; bases with no gene match: 8. From germline, CDR1 is SGHAT and CDR2 FQNNGV.

The chain combines TRBV18 with TRBJ2-1, with D maybe TRBD2 (7 bases). CDR3 length: 15 residues. With 4 bases removed from V and 0 bases from J, the gap between germline ends came to 10 bases. Looked up from germline, CDR1 is KGHSH and CDR2 is LQKENI. The CDR3 DNA reads TGTGCCAGCTCACAGGGGGGGAGCTCCTACAATGAGCAGTTCTTC. Amino acid sequence: CASSQGGSSYNEQFF.

The chain joins TRBV7-2 to TRBJ1-2; D is unclear. The CDR3 covers 11 residues. V was trimmed by 0 bases and J by 5 bases, leaving 1 base between them. Germline V gene sequence: CDR1 SGHTA, CDR2 FQGNSA. The CDR3 DNA sequence: TGTGCCAGCAGCTTAGCGTATGGCTACACCTTC. This encodes CASSLAYGYTF.

The chain employs TRBV7-9 and TRBJ1-5; 7 bases align to TRBD1. Per germline, CDR1 SEHNR and CDR2 FQNEAQ (reference sequence). The CDR3 is made up of 15 amino acids. V lost 5 bases to trimming and J lost 0 bases; unmatched junction nucleotides: 4. The CDR3 DNA reads TGTGCCAGCAGCCCCCAGGGGGGTAGCAATCAGCCCCAGCATTTT. Protein product: CASSPQGGSNQPQHF.

The chain links TRBV6-6 to TRBJ1-4; a weak D match, TRBD1 (6 bases). Per the germline V gene, CDR1 is MNHNY and CDR2 is SVGAGI (reference sequence). The CDR3 consists of 16 residues. Trimming cost V 5 bases and J 5 bases, with 18 bases left between them. CDR3 protein: CASSQALRQVNEKLFF. In DNA form, the CDR3 reads TGTGCCAGCAGTCAGGCGTTAAGACAGGTGAATGAAAAACTGTTTTTT.

The gene calls are TRBV10-2 and TRBJ2-5, with TRBD1 as a possible D gene (5 bases). Deletions cut 3 bases from V and 4 bases from J, with 9 bases between. The CDR3 totals 13 residues. CDR1 and CDR2 (germline): WSHSY, SAAADI. As DNA, the CDR3 is TGCGCCAGCAGTGATAGGGGCGGAGAGACCCAGTACTTC. Translated, it gives CASSDRGGETQYF.

The rearrangement joins TRBV10-3 to TRBJ1-2, with 8 positions matching TRBD1. With V trimmed by 4 bases and J by 6 bases, 7 bases remained unmatched. The germline V gene has CDR1 ENHRY and CDR2 SYGVKD. CDR3 size: 14 residues. DNA for the CDR3: TGTGCCATCAGTGTTGGGACAGGATTGGATGGCTACACCTTC. Translating it yields CAISVGTGLDGYTF.

The genes are TRBV7-9 and TRBJ2-7, with TRBD1 matching over 7 bases. This CDR3 region has 13 residues. Germline V gene data show CDR1 as SEHNR and CDR2 as FQNEAQ (reference sequence). V gave up 3 bases and J gave up 6 bases; unmatched junction bases: 5. The CDR3 loop reads CASSFPTGFEQYF. The DNA of the CDR3 is TGTGCCAGCAGCTTCCCGACAGGGTTCGAGCAGTACTTC.

This rearrangement joins TRBV14 to TRBJ1-1; TRBD1 is a possible D gene (5 bases). Looked up from germline, CDR1 is SGHDN and CDR2 is FVKESK. The V gene lost 4 bases and the J gene lost 8 bases, with 32 bases spanning the gap. There are 19 residues in the CDR3. Written as DNA, the CDR3 is TGTGCCAGCAGCCCGAGCATGGGGGTTGGAAGATTTCAGATTAGAGAAGCTTTCTTT. Amino acid sequence: CASSPSMGVGRFQIREAFF.

The V gene is TRBV19, the J gene TRBJ2-7; D ambiguous. V lost 7 bases to trimming and J lost 5 bases, with 12 bases between them. The CDR3 is 12 residues long. CDR1 and CDR2 (germline): LNHDA, SQIVND (reference sequence). The CDR3 sequence: CASTNQENEQYF. The CDR3 nucleotides are TGTGCCAGTACCAACCAGGAGAACGAGCAGTACTTC.

The V call is TRBV18, the J call TRBJ1-2; a weak D match, TRBD1 (5 bases). This CDR3 contains 13 residues. CDR1 KGHSH and CDR2 LQKENI come from the germline V gene. The germline V and J ends were trimmed by 3 bases and 4 bases, with 9 bases remaining between them. CDR3 residues: CASSPGESYGYTF. For the CDR3, the DNA is TGTGCCAGCTCACCGGGGGAGAGCTATGGCTACACCTTC.

In regard to this clone: In the same sample, other DNA sequences code for this CDR3. The rearrangement uses TRBV19 and TRBJ1-1; D is undetermined. CDR3 length equals 11 residues. Trimming cost V 7 bases and J 1 base, with 4 bases left between them. From germline, CDR1 is LNHDA and CDR2 SQIVND (reference sequence). The CDR3 nucleotides are TGTGCCAGTAAACAGAACACTGAAGCTTTCTTT. Translated, it gives CASKQNTEAFF.

This clone appeared a single time. The chain recombines TRBV5-8 with TRBJ2-7; the D gene is possibly TRBD1 (5 bases). Trimming cost V 2 bases and J 1 base, with 10 bases left between them. There are 14 residues in the CDR3. The germline gives CDR1 SGHTS, CDR2 YDEGEE. Here the CDR3 reads CASSFGAGSYEQYF. Here the CDR3 DNA reads TGTGCCAGCAGCTTTGGGGCAGGGTCCTACGAGCAGTACTTC.

The V gene is TRBV5-3, the J gene TRBJ1-4; 9 nucleotides line up with TRBD1. TRBV5-3 is placed among ORFs of uncertain function. The CDR3 sequence is 16 residues long. Trimming cost V 0 bases and J 4 bases; bases outside gene matches: 4. The CDR3 spells CARSLGTGGSNEKLFF. The CDR3 DNA follows: TGTGCCAGAAGCTTGGGTACAGGGGGCAGTAATGAAAAACTGTTTTTT.

The CDR3 reads CASSPRAGADTQYF. The DNA of the CDR3 is TGTGCCAGCAGCCCTAGGGCGGGGGCAGATACGCAGTATTTT. The chain links TRBV7-2 to TRBJ2-3; 7 nucleotides match TRBD2. Germline CDR1 and CDR2: SGHTA and FQGNSA. The junction had 6 bases not matched to a gene; V was cut back by 5 bases and J by 4 bases. This CDR3 region has 14 residues.

The gene calls are TRBV7-2 and TRBJ1-4, with 7 bases that match TRBD1. Germline CDR1 reads SGHTA; CDR2 reads FQGNSA. The CDR3 consists of 16 residues. Trimming cost V 1 base and J 2 bases; bases outside gene matches: 4. This chain's CDR3 is CASSLVGQTTNEKLFF. CDR3 DNA sequence: TGTGCCAGCAGCTTAGTGGGACAGACTACTAATGAAAAACTGTTTTTT.

This chain links TRBV5-1 with TRBJ2-1; TRBD2 matches 10 bases. CDR1 and CDR2 (germline): SGHRS, YFSETQ. J gave up 7 bases and V 1 base, and 8 bases lay outside the gene matches. The CDR3 contains 16 residues. The CDR3 nucleotides are TGCGCCAGCAGCTTGCTCCCTAGCGGGGGAGGAAATGAGCAGTTCTTC. The encoded protein is CASSLLPSGGGNEQFF.